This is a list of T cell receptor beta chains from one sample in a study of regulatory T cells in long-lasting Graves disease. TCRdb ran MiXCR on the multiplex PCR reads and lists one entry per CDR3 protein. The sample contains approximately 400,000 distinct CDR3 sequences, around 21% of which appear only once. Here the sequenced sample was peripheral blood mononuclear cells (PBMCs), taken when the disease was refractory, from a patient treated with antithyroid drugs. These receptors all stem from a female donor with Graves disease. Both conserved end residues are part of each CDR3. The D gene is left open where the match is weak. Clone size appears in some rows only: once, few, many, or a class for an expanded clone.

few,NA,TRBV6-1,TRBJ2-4,CASSIGAAGDIQYF,TGTGCCAGCAGTATCGGGGCCGCTGGGGACATTCAGTACTTC
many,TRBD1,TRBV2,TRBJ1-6,CASRMGQGAYNSPLHF,TGTGCCAGCAGGATGGGACAGGGGGCCTATAATTCACCCCTCCACTTT
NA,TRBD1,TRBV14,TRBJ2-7,CASSAGTGGAEQYF,TGTGCCAGCAGCGCAGGGACAGGGGGCGCCGAGCAGTACTTC
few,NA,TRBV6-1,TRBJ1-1,CASSDGVNTEAFF,TGTGCCAGCAGTGACGGGGTTAACACTGAAGCTTTCTTT
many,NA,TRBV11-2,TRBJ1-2,CASSLDSRIATNYGYTF,TGTGCCAGCAGCTTAGATTCTCGGATCGCTACTAACTATGGCTACACCTTC
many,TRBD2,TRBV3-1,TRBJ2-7,CASSQDSGGELNEQYF,TGTGCCAGCAGCCAAGATTCGGGAGGGGAGCTAAACGAGCAGTACTTC
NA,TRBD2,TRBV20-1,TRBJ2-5,CSANGRAGETQYF,TGCAGTGCGAACGGGAGGGCCGGTGAGACCCAGTACTTC
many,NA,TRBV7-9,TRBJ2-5,CASSFASPETQYF,TGTGCCAGCAGCTTTGCCTCCCCTGAGACCCAGTACTTC
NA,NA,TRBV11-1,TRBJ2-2,CASRSKVGANTGELFF,TGTGCCAGCAGGTCGAAAGTCGGGGCAAACACCGGGGAGCTGTTTTTT
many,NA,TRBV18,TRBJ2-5,CASSPGTALGETQYF,TGTGCCAGCTCACCGGGGACGGCCCTCGGGGAGACCCAGTACTTC
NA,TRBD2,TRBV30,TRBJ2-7,CAWAAGVDEQYF,TGTGCCTGGGCGGCGGGGGTCGACGAGCAGTACTTC
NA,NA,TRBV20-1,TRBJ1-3,CSASPHLNPSGNTIYF,TGCAGTGCTAGCCCCCACCTCAACCCCTCCGGAAACACCATATATTTT
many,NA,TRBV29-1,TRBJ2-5,CSAAPPGETQYF,TGCAGCGCAGCCCCGCCGGGAGAGACCCAGTACTTC
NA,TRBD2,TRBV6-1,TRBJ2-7,CASSPYGLGAYEQYF,TGTGCCAGCAGTCCTTACGGACTAGGGGCTTACGAGCAGTACTTC
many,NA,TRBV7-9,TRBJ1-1,CASSPRDGDTEAFF,TGTGCCAGCAGCCCCCGGGACGGAGACACTGAAGCTTTCTTT
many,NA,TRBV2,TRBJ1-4,CASSTTGTANEKLFF,TGTGCCAGCAGTACTACCGGGACGGCCAATGAAAAACTGTTTTTT
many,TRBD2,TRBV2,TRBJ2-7,CASGLANYEQYF,TGTGCCAGCGGACTAGCCAACTACGAGCAGTACTTC
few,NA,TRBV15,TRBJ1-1,CATSRDLAYGDTEAFF,TGTGCCACCAGCAGAGATTTGGCGTACGGGGACACTGAAGCTTTCTTT
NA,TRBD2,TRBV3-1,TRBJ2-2,CASSQLPGLAGAAGELFF,TGTGCCAGCAGCCAACTCCCGGGACTAGCGGGAGCCGCCGGGGAGCTGTTTTTT
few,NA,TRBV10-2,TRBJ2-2,CACRVNTGPGELFF,TGCGCCTGCCGGGTGAACACGGGACCCGGGGAGCTGTTTTTT
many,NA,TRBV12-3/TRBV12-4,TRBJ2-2,CASTKPGTLNTGELFF,TGTGCCAGCACAAAACCCGGGACATTGAACACCGGGGAGCTGTTTTTT
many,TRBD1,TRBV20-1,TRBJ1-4,CSARQGSTNEKLFF,TGCAGTGCCCGACAGGGTTCAACTAATGAAAAACTGTTTTTT
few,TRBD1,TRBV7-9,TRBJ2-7,CASSSTGTATYEQYF,TGTGCCAGCAGCTCTACCGGGACAGCTACCTACGAGCAGTACTTC
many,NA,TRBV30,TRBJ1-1,CAWNLVRPEAFF,TGTGCCTGGAACCTCGTCCGGCCTGAAGCTTTCTTT
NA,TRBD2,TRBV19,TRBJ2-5,CASSGLAGGPGTQYF,TGTGCCAGTAGTGGACTAGCGGGAGGGCCCGGGACCCAGTACTTC
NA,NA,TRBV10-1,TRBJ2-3,CASVKEDTQYF,TGCGCCAGCGTAAAAGAAGATACGCAGTATTTT